Each of the 4 T cell receptor beta chains below was sequenced from the same sample in a study of Graves' ophthalmopathy and Graves' hyperthyroidism. Transcripts of RNA were the source for amplifying TCR beta CDR3 regions. Second-round multiplex PCR came after a first-round RT-PCR that employed HTBI primers. TCRdb re-derived calls from the multiplex PCR reads in MiXCR, one entry per CDR3 protein. The table shows about 230,000 distinct CDR3 sequences, with 45% occurring only once. Sequences were obtained from peripheral blood. The receptors were gathered from an adult man with Graves' ophthalmopathy.

The chain is built from TRBV10-3 and TRBJ1-6, with D maybe TRBD1 (5 bases). CDR1 is ENHRY and CDR2 is SYGVKD in the germline V gene. V lost 5 bases and J 0 bases, leaving 14 bases between the germline ends. The CDR3 contains 17 residues. The CDR3 here is CAISPRVRSSYNSPLHF. The CDR3 DNA reads as TGTGCCATCAGTCCCAGGGTCCGGAGCTCCTATAATTCACCCCTCCACTTT.

This clonotype has just a few counts. The rearrangement joins TRBV7-9 to TRBJ2-7; the D gene is possibly TRBD2 (5 bases). From germline, CDR1 is SEHNR and CDR2 FQNEAQ (reference sequence). The V end was cut by 5 bases, the J end by 2 bases, with 16 bases between. The CDR3 runs to 15 residues. The CDR3 DNA reads TGTGCCAGCAGCCCCGACGGGGAGACGGCCTACGAGCAGTACTTC. Translating gives CASSPDGETAYEQYF.

This clonotype was detected a few times. This chain uses TRBV2 with TRBJ1-2, with TRBD1 as a possible D gene (5 bases). The germline CDR1 and CDR2 sequences are SNHLY and FYNNEI. The CDR3 sequence is 14 residues long. V was trimmed by 5 bases and J by 1 base, leaving 11 bases between them. In nucleotides, the CDR3 is TGTGCCAGCAGTCCACCTGACAGTAACTATGGCTACACCTTC. Translated, it gives CASSPPDSNYGYTF.

This clonotype came up a few times. The chain's CDR3 is CASSNTGNSSYEQYF. CDR3 nucleotides: TGCGCCAGCAGCAACACAGGGAACTCCTCCTACGAGCAGTACTTC. This sequence joins TRBV5-1 and TRBJ2-7; a possible D gene is TRBD1 (6 bases). The V gene lost 4 bases and the J gene lost 0 bases, with 14 bases spanning the gap. This CDR3 is built from 15 residues. CDR1 and CDR2 from the germline V gene are SGHRS and YFSETQ.